This T cell receptor beta chain came from a study of T-cell reconstitution after alpha-beta-depleted transplantation in children. The CDR3 runs to 14 residues. V was shortened by 3 bases and J by 8 bases, with 17 bases between the two germline ends. Germline V lookup: CDR1 SQVTM, CDR2 ANQGSEA. For TCRbeta, the library was prepared with unique molecular identifiers. TCRdb redid the calling of the PCR reads with MiXCR, one entry per CDR3 protein. The sample holds 98,000 or so distinct CDR3 sequences, 20% to 25% seen once. This clonotype has just a few counts. The clonotype was recovered from a boy aged 2 to 9 with acute lymphoblastic leukemia, due to receive a stem cell transplant. The sequences come from PBMCs, collected before TCRalphabeta/CD19-depleted stem cell transplant. The rearrangement links TRBV29-1 to TRBJ2-1; D might be TRBD2 (6 bases). CDR3 sequence (DNA): TGCAGCGTTGATTTTCTTAGCGGCGGCGATGAGCAGTTCTTC. It codes for CSVDFLSGGDEQFF.